The present T cell receptor (beta chain) was sequenced within a study of technical replicates of blood from a few donors. Trimming pared 2 bases from V and 8 bases from J, leaving 9 bases between. This CDR3 has 13 residues. CDR1 is SEHNR and CDR2 is FQNEAQ in the germline V gene (reference sequence). Libraries were prepared by immunoSEQ multiplex PCR; TCRdb keeps only in-frame clonotypes and omits some of them. This table holds around 80,000 clones, 95% to 98% found once. Sequenced material: T cells isolated from PBMCs. The chain couples TRBV7-9 to TRBJ1-4, with no clear D. The TCR originated in a human donor in good health. CDR3 in DNA: TGTGCCAGCAGCTTATTAAGCGGAGAAAAACTGTTTTTT. Translated, it gives CASSLLSGEKLFF.